This TCR beta chain derives from a study of breast tumors, draining lymph nodes, adjacent tissues. CDR3 size: 13 residues. Per germline, CDR1 SGHNT and CDR2 YYREEE (reference sequence). The ends were cut back, 5 bases at V and 4 bases at J, with 13 bases in the middle. On this clonotype: A much larger clone lies one base from this, so it may be a read error.

Breast cancer patients provided tissue from their axillary draining lymph nodes. TCRdb ran MiXCR on the multiplex PCR reads and lists one entry per CDR3 protein. The repertoire holds around 110,000 distinct CDR3 sequences, with more than 25% as singletons. Sequenced sample: axillary lymph node tissue. The TCR comes from a female donor with breast cancer. Some clones in this sample may be carry-over from other donors' samples. The chain combines TRBV5-4 with TRBJ2-7, with D possibly matching TRBD1 (6 bases). CDR3: CASSWAGAYEQYF. The CDR3 DNA follows: TGTGCCAGCAGTTGGGCAGGGGCGTACGAGCAGTACTTC.